These T cell receptor beta chains were read from a single sample in a study of metastatic and nonmetastatic thyroid tumors. TCRdb reprocessed the PCR reads using MiXCR. This table has roughly 53,000 clones, 20% to 25% appearing once. Sequenced input: blood. The receptors shown here come from a female donor with papillary thyroid cancer or a benign thyroid nodule (not recorded which). Some clones in this sample may be carry-over from other donors' samples. Both conserved end residues are part of each CDR3. The D gene is left open where the match is weak. Rows give clone size only sometimes, using once, few, many, or a class for an expanded clone.

d_call: TRBD2
clone_size: many
v_call: TRBV27
j_call: TRBJ2-5
cdr3_nt: TGTGCCAGCAGCCACCCCGGGACTAGCGGGAGCAATGGGGGAGAGACCCAGTACTTC
cdr3_aa: CASSHPGTSGSNGGETQYF

d_call: NA
clone_size: many
v_call: TRBV5-1
j_call: TRBJ1-1
cdr3_nt: TGCGCCAGCAGCTTACAGCTGAACACTGAAGCTTTCTTT
cdr3_aa: CASSLQLNTEAFF

d_call: NA
clone_size: many
v_call: TRBV19
j_call: TRBJ1-5
cdr3_nt: TGTGCCAGTAGGAGAGGGGAGCTGCCCCAGCATTTT
cdr3_aa: CASRRGELPQHF

d_call: NA
clone_size: many
v_call: TRBV7-2
j_call: TRBJ2-1
cdr3_nt: TGTGCCAGCAGCTTAAACAGGCGGGTCAATGAGCAGTTCTTC
cdr3_aa: CASSLNRRVNEQFF

d_call: NA
clone_size: many
v_call: TRBV28
j_call: TRBJ2-5
cdr3_nt: TGTGCCAGCAGTTTCCCAAAAAGGGAGACCCAAGAGACCCAGTACTTC
cdr3_aa: CASSFPKRETQETQYF

d_call: NA
clone_size: many
v_call: TRBV7-2
j_call: TRBJ2-7
cdr3_nt: TGTGCCAGCAGCTTAACGGGGGCGAAAGAGCAGTACTTC
cdr3_aa: CASSLTGAKEQYF

d_call: NA
clone_size: NA
v_call: TRBV6-1
j_call: TRBJ2-7
cdr3_nt: TGTGCCAGCATTCAGACCTACGTGCAGTACTTC
cdr3_aa: CASIQTYVQYF

d_call: TRBD1
clone_size: many
v_call: TRBV20-1
j_call: TRBJ1-2
cdr3_nt: TGCAGTGCTAGTATATCGGGACAGGGGCTCTACACCTTC
cdr3_aa: CSASISGQGLYTF

d_call: NA
clone_size: many
v_call: TRBV5-1
j_call: TRBJ1-2
cdr3_nt: TGCGCCAGCAGCTCACAGAGAGCTAACTATGGCTACACCTTC
cdr3_aa: CASSSQRANYGYTF

d_call: TRBD2
clone_size: NA
v_call: TRBV11-1
j_call: TRBJ2-1
cdr3_nt: TGTGCCAGCATTCCAAAGTGGAGACTAGCGGGAGTTGGGAATGAGCAGTTCTTC
cdr3_aa: CASIPKWRLAGVGNEQFF

d_call: TRBD2
clone_size: many
v_call: TRBV20-1
j_call: TRBJ2-1
cdr3_nt: TGCAGTGCTAGGACGAGCGGGAGACCGAATGAGCAGTTCTTC
cdr3_aa: CSARTSGRPNEQFF

d_call: NA
clone_size: many
v_call: TRBV6-4
j_call: TRBJ1-2
cdr3_nt: TGTGCCAGCAGCCCTTCGACAACCCATGGCTACACCTTC
cdr3_aa: CASSPSTTHGYTF

d_call: NA
clone_size: many
v_call: TRBV4-1
j_call: TRBJ1-5
cdr3_nt: TGCGCCAGCAGGTTGGAACTTGGCGGGCTTAGCAATCAGCCCCAGCATTTT
cdr3_aa: CASRLELGGLSNQPQHF

d_call: NA
clone_size: NA
v_call: TRBV3-1
j_call: TRBJ2-3
cdr3_nt: TGTGCCAGCAGCCGAAACCAGAGGATTCTAGACACAGATACGCAGTATTTT
cdr3_aa: CASSRNQRILDTDTQYF

d_call: NA
clone_size: NA
v_call: TRBV6-1
j_call: TRBJ1-2
cdr3_nt: TGTGCCAGCAGGCAAAGCGGGGGGGCGGCTAACTATGGCAACACCTTC
cdr3_aa: CASRQSGGAANYGNTF

d_call: TRBD1
clone_size: many
v_call: TRBV6-1
j_call: TRBJ2-7
cdr3_nt: TGTGCCACATCGACAGGGGTAGGGGAGCAGTACTTC
cdr3_aa: CATSTGVGEQYF

d_call: TRBD1
clone_size: few
v_call: TRBV28
j_call: TRBJ1-5
cdr3_nt: TGTGCCAGCAGTCCCCCCTGGACAGGGAGTAGCAATCAGCCCCAGCATTTT
cdr3_aa: CASSPPWTGSSNQPQHF

d_call: NA
clone_size: many
v_call: TRBV18
j_call: TRBJ1-4
cdr3_nt: TGTGCCAGCTCCTTAACTGCAACTAATGAAAAACTGTTTTTT
cdr3_aa: CASSLTATNEKLFF

d_call: NA
clone_size: many
v_call: TRBV30
j_call: TRBJ2-3
cdr3_nt: TGTGCCTGGGGCATCGACAGAGCGGGTACGCAGTATTTT
cdr3_aa: CAWGIDRAGTQYF

d_call: TRBD2
clone_size: many
v_call: TRBV2
j_call: TRBJ2-1
cdr3_nt: TGTGCCAGCACCCGCGAGCTAGCGGGAGGTGATAGTGAGCAGTTCTTC
cdr3_aa: CASTRELAGGDSEQFF

d_call: NA
clone_size: many
v_call: TRBV24-1
j_call: TRBJ2-1
cdr3_nt: TGTGCCGTAGCAGGGGAAGTATTGCATGAGCAGTTCTTC
cdr3_aa: CAVAGEVLHEQFF

d_call: NA
clone_size: many
v_call: TRBV5-5
j_call: TRBJ1-3
cdr3_nt: TGTGCCAGCAGCCAGTTCTTGGCTGGAAACACCATATATTTT
cdr3_aa: CASSQFLAGNTIYF

d_call: NA
clone_size: many
v_call: TRBV19
j_call: TRBJ1-2
cdr3_nt: TGTGCCAGTACTGTGGCATCAGGTAGCGGCTACACCTTC
cdr3_aa: CASTVASGSGYTF

d_call: TRBD1
clone_size: many
v_call: TRBV5-6
j_call: TRBJ1-4
cdr3_nt: TGTGCCAGCAGCTTGACAGGGGGCTGGAATGAAAAACTGTTTTTT
cdr3_aa: CASSLTGGWNEKLFF

d_call: NA
clone_size: many
v_call: TRBV28
j_call: TRBJ1-2
cdr3_nt: TGTGCCAGCAGTTTAGCGGCAGGGCTGAACTATGGCTACACCTTC
cdr3_aa: CASSLAAGLNYGYTF

d_call: NA
clone_size: many
v_call: TRBV6-1
j_call: TRBJ2-7
cdr3_nt: TGTGCCAGCAACGGGGCAGGAACCAATCCCCTTTACGAGCAGTACTTC
cdr3_aa: CASNGAGTNPLYEQYF

d_call: NA
clone_size: many
v_call: TRBV18
j_call: TRBJ2-2
cdr3_nt: TGTGCCAGCTCACCTGGGAGGGAGCTGTTTTTT
cdr3_aa: CASSPGRELFF

d_call: NA
clone_size: many
v_call: TRBV28
j_call: TRBJ1-5
cdr3_nt: TGTGCCAGCAGTTTAGGGAAAGGTCGATTCAGCCAGCCCCAGCATTTT
cdr3_aa: CASSLGKGRFSQPQHF

d_call: NA
clone_size: many
v_call: TRBV7-3
j_call: TRBJ1-1
cdr3_nt: TGTGCCAGCAGCTTATTTGAGAACACTGAAGCTTTCTTT
cdr3_aa: CASSLFENTEAFF

d_call: TRBD2
clone_size: many
v_call: TRBV20-1
j_call: TRBJ2-3
cdr3_nt: TGCTCGGAGACGGCGCGGGAGACAGATACGCAGTATTTT
cdr3_aa: CSETARETDTQYF

d_call: TRBD1
clone_size: many
v_call: TRBV5-5
j_call: TRBJ2-1
cdr3_nt: TGTGCCAGCAGCTTGAGACAGGGCTCCTACAATGAGCAGTTCTTC
cdr3_aa: CASSLRQGSYNEQFF

d_call: NA
clone_size: many
v_call: TRBV7-3
j_call: TRBJ2-5
cdr3_nt: TGTGCCAGCAGCTCCCCACAAAAAGAGACCCAGTACTTC
cdr3_aa: CASSSPQKETQYF

d_call: NA
clone_size: few
v_call: TRBV28
j_call: TRBJ1-5
cdr3_nt: TGTGCCAGCAGTCCACCCGCCAGGGTGAGTAGCAATCAGCCCCAGCATTTT
cdr3_aa: CASSPPARVSSNQPQHF

d_call: TRBD1
clone_size: many
v_call: TRBV7-9
j_call: TRBJ1-1
cdr3_nt: TGTGCCAGCAGCCGACCTACAGGGGTAAGCACTGAAGCTTTCTTT
cdr3_aa: CASSRPTGVSTEAFF

d_call: TRBD2
clone_size: many
v_call: TRBV6-1
j_call: TRBJ2-1
cdr3_nt: TGTGCCACCAGACTAAGCGGGAGGGCCTCCTACAATGAGCAGTTCTTC
cdr3_aa: CATRLSGRASYNEQFF

d_call: TRBD1
clone_size: many
v_call: TRBV19
j_call: TRBJ1-5
cdr3_nt: TGTGCCAGTAGTGCGGACAGGGCGCGGAATCAGCCCCAGCATTTT
cdr3_aa: CASSADRARNQPQHF

d_call: NA
clone_size: many
v_call: TRBV7-2
j_call: TRBJ2-3
cdr3_nt: TGTGCCAGCAGCTCCGGGGGAAGCACAGATACGCAGTATTTT
cdr3_aa: CASSSGGSTDTQYF

d_call: TRBD1
clone_size: many
v_call: TRBV6-1
j_call: TRBJ1-4
cdr3_nt: TGTGCCAGCAGACTGGACAGGGGAACTAATGAAAAACTGTTTTTT
cdr3_aa: CASRLDRGTNEKLFF

d_call: NA
clone_size: NA
v_call: TRBV14
j_call: TRBJ1-2
cdr3_nt: TGTGCCAGCAGCCAATCCTGGACGGGGAGCTTCTATGGCTACACCTTC
cdr3_aa: CASSQSWTGSFYGYTF

d_call: NA
clone_size: many
v_call: TRBV4-1
j_call: TRBJ1-1
cdr3_nt: TGCGCCAGCAGATCCGACTTGAACACTGAAGCTTTCTTT
cdr3_aa: CASRSDLNTEAFF

d_call: TRBD1
clone_size: many
v_call: TRBV6-5
j_call: TRBJ2-6
cdr3_nt: TGTGCCAGCAGTTTCAGGGGGCCTGGGGCCAACGTCCTGACTTTC
cdr3_aa: CASSFRGPGANVLTF